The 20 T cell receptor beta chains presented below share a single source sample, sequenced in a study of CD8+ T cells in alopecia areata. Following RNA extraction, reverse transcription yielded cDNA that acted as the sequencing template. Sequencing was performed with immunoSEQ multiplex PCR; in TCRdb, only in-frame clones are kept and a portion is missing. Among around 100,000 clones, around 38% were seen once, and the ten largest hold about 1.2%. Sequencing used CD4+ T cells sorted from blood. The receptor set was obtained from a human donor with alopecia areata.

The CDR3 DNA reads as TGTGCCAGCAGCTTATTAGGGGGCCCAATGAACACTGAAGCTTTCTTT. This translates into CASSLLGGPMNTEAFF. The chain carries TRBV7-3 and TRBJ1-1; the match to TRBD1 covers 7 bases. This CDR3 contains 16 residues. The germline V gene has CDR1 SGHTA and CDR2 FQGTGA. V lost 2 bases and J lost 0; bases outside the gene matches: 6.

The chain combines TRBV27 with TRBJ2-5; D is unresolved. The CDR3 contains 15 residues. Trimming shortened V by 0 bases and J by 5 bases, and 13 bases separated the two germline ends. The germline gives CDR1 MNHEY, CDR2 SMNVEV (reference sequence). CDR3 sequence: CASSLSLSLMETQYF. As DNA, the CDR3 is TGTGCCAGCAGTTTATCTCTGAGTCTTATGGAGACCCAGTACTTC.

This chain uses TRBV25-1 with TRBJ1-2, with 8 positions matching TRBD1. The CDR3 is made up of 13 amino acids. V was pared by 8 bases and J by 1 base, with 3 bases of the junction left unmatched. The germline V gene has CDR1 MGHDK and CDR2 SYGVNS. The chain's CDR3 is CASGTGSNYGYTF. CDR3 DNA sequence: TGTGCCAGCGGGACAGGCAGTAACTATGGCTACACCTTC.

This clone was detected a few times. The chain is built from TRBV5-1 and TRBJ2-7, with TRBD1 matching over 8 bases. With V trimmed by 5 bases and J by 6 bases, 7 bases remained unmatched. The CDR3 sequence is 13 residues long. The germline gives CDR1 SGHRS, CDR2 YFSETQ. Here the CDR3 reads CASRTPTGAEQYF. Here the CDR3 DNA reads TGCGCCAGCAGAACCCCGACAGGGGCCGAGCAGTACTTC.

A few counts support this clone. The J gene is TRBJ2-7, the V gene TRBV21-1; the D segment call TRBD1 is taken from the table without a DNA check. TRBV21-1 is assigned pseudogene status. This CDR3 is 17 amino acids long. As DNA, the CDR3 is TGTGCCAGCAGCAATGGGGGGACAGGGAAATACTCCTACGAGCAGTACTTC. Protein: CASSNGGTGKYSYEQYF.

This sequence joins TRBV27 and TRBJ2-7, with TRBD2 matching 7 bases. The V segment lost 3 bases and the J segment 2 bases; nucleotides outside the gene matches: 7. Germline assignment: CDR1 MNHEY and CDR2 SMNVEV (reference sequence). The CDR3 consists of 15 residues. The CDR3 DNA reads TGTGCCAGCAGTTTTAGGGCGGGAGCGGCCTACGAGCAGTACTTC. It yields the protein CASSFRAGAAYEQYF.

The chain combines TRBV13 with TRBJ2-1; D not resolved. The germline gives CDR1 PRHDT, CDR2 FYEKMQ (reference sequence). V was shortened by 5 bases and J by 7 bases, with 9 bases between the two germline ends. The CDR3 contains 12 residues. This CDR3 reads CASSVEDNEQFF. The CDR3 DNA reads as TGTGCCAGCAGCGTAGAGGATAATGAGCAGTTCTTC. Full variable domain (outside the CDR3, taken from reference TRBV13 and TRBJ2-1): AAGVIQSPRHLIKEKRETATLKCYPIPRHDTVYWYQQGPGQDPQFLISFYEKMQSDKGSIPDRFSAQQFSDYHSELNMSSLELGDSALYFCASSVEDNEQFFGPGTRLTVL.

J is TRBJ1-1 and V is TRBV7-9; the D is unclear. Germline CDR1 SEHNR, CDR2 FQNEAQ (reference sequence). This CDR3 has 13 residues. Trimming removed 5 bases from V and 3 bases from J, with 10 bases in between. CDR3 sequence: CASSGVGDTEAFF. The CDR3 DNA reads TGTGCCAGCAGCGGAGTGGGAGACACTGAAGCTTTCTTT.

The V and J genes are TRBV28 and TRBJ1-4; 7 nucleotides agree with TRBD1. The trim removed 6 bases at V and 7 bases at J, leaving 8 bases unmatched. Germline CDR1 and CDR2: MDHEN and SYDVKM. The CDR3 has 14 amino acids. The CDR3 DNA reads TGTGCCAGCAGGTCAGGGGGTCTCCTTGAAAAACTGTTTTTT. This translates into CASRSGGLLEKLFF. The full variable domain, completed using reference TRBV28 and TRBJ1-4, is DVKVTQSSRYLVKRTGEKVFLECVQDMDHENMFWYRQDPGLGLRLIYFSYDVKMKEKGDIPEGYSVSREKKERFSLILESASTNQTSMYLCASRSGGLLEKLFFGSGTQLSVL.

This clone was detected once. For the CDR3, the DNA is TGTGCCAGCACGCGACTTCCGTACGAGCAGTACTTC. Translated: CASTRLPYEQYF. The chain uses TRBV2 and TRBJ2-7; D is unclear. Between the trimmed V and J ends, which lost 7 bases and 4 bases, there was a span of 11 bases. Germline V lookup: CDR1 SNHLY, CDR2 FYNNEI. This CDR3 has 12 amino acids.

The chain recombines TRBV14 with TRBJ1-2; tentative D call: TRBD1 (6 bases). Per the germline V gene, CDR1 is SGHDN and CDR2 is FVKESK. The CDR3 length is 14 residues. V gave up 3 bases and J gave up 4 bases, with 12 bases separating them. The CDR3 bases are TGTGCCAGCAGCCATGGTCAGGGGAGCTATGGCTACACCTTC. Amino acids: CASSHGQGSYGYTF.

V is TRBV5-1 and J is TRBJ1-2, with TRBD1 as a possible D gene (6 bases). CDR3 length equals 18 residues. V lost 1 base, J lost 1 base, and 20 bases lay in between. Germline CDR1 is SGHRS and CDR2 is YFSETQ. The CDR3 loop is CASSLTPVGQGNNYGYTF. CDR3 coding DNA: TGCGCCAGCAGCTTGACCCCAGTGGGGCAGGGGAATAACTATGGCTACACCTTC. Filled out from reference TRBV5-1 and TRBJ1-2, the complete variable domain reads KAGVTQTPRYLIKTRGQQVTLSCSPISGHRSVSWYQQTPGQGLQFLFEYFSETQRNKGNFPGRFSGRQFSNSRSEMNVSTLELGDSALYLCASSLTPVGQGNNYGYTFGSGTRLTVV.

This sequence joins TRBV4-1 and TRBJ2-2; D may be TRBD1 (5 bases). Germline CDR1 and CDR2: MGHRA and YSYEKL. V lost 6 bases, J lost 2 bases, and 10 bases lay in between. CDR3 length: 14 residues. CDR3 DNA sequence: TGCGCCAGCAGGCCTCAGGGAAACACCGGGGAGCTGTTTTTT. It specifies CASRPQGNTGELFF.

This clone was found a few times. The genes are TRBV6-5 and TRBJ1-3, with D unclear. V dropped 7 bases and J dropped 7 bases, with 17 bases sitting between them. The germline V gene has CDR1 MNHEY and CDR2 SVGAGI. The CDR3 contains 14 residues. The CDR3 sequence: CASMKLPPRNTIYF. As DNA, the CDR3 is TGTGCCAGCATGAAGTTACCGCCTCGGAACACCATATATTTT.

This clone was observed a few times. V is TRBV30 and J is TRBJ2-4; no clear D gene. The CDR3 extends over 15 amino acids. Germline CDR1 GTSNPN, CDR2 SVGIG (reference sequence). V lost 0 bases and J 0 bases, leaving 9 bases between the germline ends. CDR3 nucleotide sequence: TGTGCCTGGAGTGTGAAAAAACTAGCCAAAAACATTCAGTACTTC. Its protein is CAWSVKKLAKNIQYF. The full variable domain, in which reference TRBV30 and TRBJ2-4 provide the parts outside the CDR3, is SQTIHQWPATLVQPVGSPLSLECTVEGTSNPNLYWYRQAAGRGLQLLFYSVGIGQISSEVPQNLSASRPQDRQFILSSKKLLLSDSGFYLCAWSVKKLAKNIQYFGAGTRLSVL.

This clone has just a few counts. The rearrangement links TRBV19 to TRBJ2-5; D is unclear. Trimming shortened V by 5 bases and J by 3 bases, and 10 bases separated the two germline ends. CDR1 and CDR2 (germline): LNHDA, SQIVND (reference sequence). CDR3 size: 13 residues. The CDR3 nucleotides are TGTGCCAGTAGTGTCCTGCAAAAAGAGACCCAGTACTTC. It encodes CASSVLQKETQYF.

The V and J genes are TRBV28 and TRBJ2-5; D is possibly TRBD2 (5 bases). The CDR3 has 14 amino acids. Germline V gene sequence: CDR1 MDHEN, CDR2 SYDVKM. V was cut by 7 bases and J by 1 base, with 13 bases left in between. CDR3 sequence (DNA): TGTGCCAGCATCCTCTCAGGAGGCCAAGAGACCCAGTACTTC. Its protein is CASILSGGQETQYF.

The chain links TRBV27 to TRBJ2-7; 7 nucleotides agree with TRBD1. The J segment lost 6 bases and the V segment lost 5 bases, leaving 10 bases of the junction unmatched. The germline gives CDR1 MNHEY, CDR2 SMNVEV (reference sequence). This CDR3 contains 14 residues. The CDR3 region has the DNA TGTGCCAGCAGTCGACAGGGAACCCCATCCGAGCAGTACTTC. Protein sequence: CASSRQGTPSEQYF.

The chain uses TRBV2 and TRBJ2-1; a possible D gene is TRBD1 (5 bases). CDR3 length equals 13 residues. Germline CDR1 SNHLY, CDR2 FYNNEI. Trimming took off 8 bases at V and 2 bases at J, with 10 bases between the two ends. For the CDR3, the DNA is TGTGCCAGCCTAACGGACACCTACAATGAGCAGTTCTTC. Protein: CASLTDTYNEQFF.

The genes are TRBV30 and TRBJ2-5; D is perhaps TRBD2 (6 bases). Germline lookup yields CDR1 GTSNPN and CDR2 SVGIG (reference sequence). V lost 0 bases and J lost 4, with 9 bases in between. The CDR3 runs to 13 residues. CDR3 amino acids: CAWSVQLAETQYF. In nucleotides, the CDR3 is TGTGCCTGGAGTGTACAACTAGCAGAGACCCAGTACTTC. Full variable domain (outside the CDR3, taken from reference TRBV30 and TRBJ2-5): SQTIHQWPATLVQPVGSPLSLECTVEGTSNPNLYWYRQAAGRGLQLLFYSVGIGQISSEVPQNLSASRPQDRQFILSSKKLLLSDSGFYLCAWSVQLAETQYFGPGTRLLVL.